The source of this TCR beta chain is a study of OX40 agonist ivuxolimab in advanced cancers. This clone was seen a few times. CDR1 is SNHLY, CDR2 FYNNEI, per germline. Losses at the gene ends were 6 bases for V and 10 bases for J; bases not matched to a gene: 9. The CDR3 has 14 amino acids. Produced via immunoSEQ multiplex PCR; TCRdb's table is partial and in-frame only. Among tens of thousands of clones listed, roughly nine tenths were seen once. The V and J genes are TRBV2 and TRBJ1-6; 7 nucleotides align to TRBD1. This clonotype was obtained from an adult with an advanced solid tumor such as melanoma, head and neck, liver or kidney cancer. Sequenced material: CD4+ or CD8+ T cells sorted from blood, taken in a trial of the OX40 agonist ivuxolimab. CDR3 protein: CASSGQGGDSPLHF. The CDR3 coding sequence is TGTGCCAGCAGCGGCCAGGGGGGAGACTCACCCCTCCACTTT.